Included here is one T cell receptor beta chain sequence, with context. This clone appeared a few times. The antigen this receptor binds is unknown. Within one base of it there is no much larger clone, and no base qualities were kept. At the junction V is shortened by 0 bases and J by 5 bases, with 11 bases in between. The germline V gene sets CDR1 to LGHNA and CDR2 to YNFKEQ. The CDR3 spans 15 residues, from the cysteine through the phenylalanine. CDR3 DNA only is kept here, 45 bases in frame from base 1. Participants in the prospective study were aged roughly 18 to 100 years, lived in about two dozen United States geographic areas, and enrolled through a virtual design. To assign participants to cohorts, the prospective study relied on clinical history that participants themselves reported in a screening survey and a study questionnaire. Recovered participants in ImmuneRACE Cohort 3 were defined as having two consecutive negative NP/OP PCR tests, clearance from a healthcare professional, or resolution of symptoms. In the prospective study, mobile phlebotomists collected whole blood, serum and a nasopharyngeal or oropharyngeal swab from each participant. Additional blood draws and questionnaires over an approximately two-month period could optionally be provided by prospective study participants. Blood samples from the prospective study were shipped frozen or at room temperature prior to DNA extraction.

The data were taken from a study of blood T cell repertoires in COVID-19 (dated by TCRdb to 2020 to 2022). In terms of the full investigation: The collaborator samples originated in the United States, Italy and Spain and spanned the acute and convalescent phases of COVID-19. Where available, HLA class I and class II types were obtained from metadata supplied by the sample provider rather than from assay-based typing. The repertoires were released in a freely available public database meant as a resource for research on the immune response to SARS-CoV-2. The prospective study material was composed of cDNA or gDNA derived from T cells, B-cell-depleted T cells, or PBMCs. The sample metadata nearly always contained a de-identified subject ID, COVID-19 status, age in years and sex. Samples were obtained from the ongoing ImmuneRACE study (first 160 participants) and from roughly 1,300 subjects provided by 6 global collaborators. Deeply sampled blood TCRbeta repertoires from subjects exposed to, actively infected with, or recovered from COVID-19 were included in the dataset.

General findings and caveats noted by the study authors: Clinical and demographic metadata were provided uncurated, with the amount varying by source and participant.

The immunoSEQ Assay, a bias-controlled multiplex PCR, was used to amplify TCRbeta CDR3 regions from genomic DNA. The original methods were these. The number of nucleated cells in each sample was estimated by amplification of reference gene primers within the assay. To quantify the absolute abundance of each unique TCRbeta CDR3 rearrangement, sequence reads were collapsed and filtered. For each sample, productive Simpson clonality was calculated as the square root of Simpson's diversity index across productive rearrangements. What TCRdb holds here is the immuneACCESS table cut down to in-frame rearrangements. Part of the clones is not present; checked against another copy, under half of the missing clones reflect an unresolved V gene, and the others are unexplained. V, J and clone size are those of that table, while D and trimming were read from the DNA. A total of under 300,000 clones appear in this sample, about 89% of them only once. The biggest ten clones account for less than 2.5% of the sample.

Recombination linked TRBV4-2 to TRBJ2-1; the D gene cannot be named for sure. The clonotype was recovered from a young woman who had recovered from COVID-19. The material sequenced was PBMCs or T cells enriched from blood (not recorded which). The sequenced DNA: TGTGCCAGCAGCCAAGAATGGCATGCGGACAATGAGCAGTTCTTC. The translation is CASSQEWHADNEQFF.